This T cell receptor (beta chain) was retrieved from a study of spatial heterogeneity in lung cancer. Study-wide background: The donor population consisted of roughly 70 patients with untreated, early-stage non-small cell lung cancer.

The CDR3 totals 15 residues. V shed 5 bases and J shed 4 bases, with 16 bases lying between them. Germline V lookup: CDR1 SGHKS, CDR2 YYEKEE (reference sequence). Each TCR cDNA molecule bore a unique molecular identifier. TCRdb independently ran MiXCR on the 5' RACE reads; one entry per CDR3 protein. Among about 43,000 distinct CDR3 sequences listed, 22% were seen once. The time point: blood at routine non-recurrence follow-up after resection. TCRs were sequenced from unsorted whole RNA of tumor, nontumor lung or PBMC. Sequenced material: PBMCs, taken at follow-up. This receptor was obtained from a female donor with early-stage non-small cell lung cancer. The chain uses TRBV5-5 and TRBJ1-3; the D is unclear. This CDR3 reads CASSLYGGGGNTIYF. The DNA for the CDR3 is TGTGCCAGCAGTCTTTACGGAGGTGGGGGAAACACCATATATTTT.